The table lists the clone carrying this TCR beta chain with a few counts. No antigen is known for it. The sample comes from a study of response to subunit inactivated influenza vaccine. The CDR3 consists of 15 residues. Trimming took 2 bases from V and 1 from J, leaving 11 bases between them. Germline V gene sequence: CDR1 LNHNV, CDR2 YYDKDF (reference sequence). Regarding the study as a whole: With each seasonal influenza vaccination, the authors suggested, few new T cells are recruited.

TCRdb reanalysed the RT-PCR reads using MiXCR and keeps one entry per CDR3 protein. Of around 540,000 distinct CDR3 sequences in the sample, about 10% were seen once. V and J are TRBV15 and TRBJ1-1; D might be TRBD1 (6 bases). The sequencing used PBMCs from blood, collected on the day of vaccination. This receptor was taken from a man over 45 who received an inactivated influenza vaccine. The CDR3 spells CATSRIGQQNTEAFF. CDR3 nucleotide sequence: TGTGCCACCAGCAGAATTGGACAGCAGAACACTGAAGCTTTCTTT.